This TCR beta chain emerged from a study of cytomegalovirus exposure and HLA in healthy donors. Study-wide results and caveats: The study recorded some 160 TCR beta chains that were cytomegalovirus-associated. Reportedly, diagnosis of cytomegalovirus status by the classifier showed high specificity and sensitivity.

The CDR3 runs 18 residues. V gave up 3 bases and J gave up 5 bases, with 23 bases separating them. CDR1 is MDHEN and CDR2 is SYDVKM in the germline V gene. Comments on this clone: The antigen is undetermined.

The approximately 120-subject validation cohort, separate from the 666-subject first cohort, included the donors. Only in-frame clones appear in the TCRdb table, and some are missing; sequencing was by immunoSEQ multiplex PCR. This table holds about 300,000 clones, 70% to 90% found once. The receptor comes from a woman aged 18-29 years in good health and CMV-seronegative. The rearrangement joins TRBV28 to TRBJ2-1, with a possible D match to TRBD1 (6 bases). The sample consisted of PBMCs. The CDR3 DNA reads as TGTGCCAGCAGTTTGGAGGTAGTGGGGGCCACTAGGAACAATGAGCAGTTCTTC. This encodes CASSLEVVGATRNNEQFF.